This T cell receptor beta chain was sequenced during a study of CD8+CD57+ T cells in acquired aplastic anemia. This clonotype was observed a handful of times. The antigen remains undetermined. This CDR3 region has 14 residues. V dropped 2 bases and J dropped 9 bases, with 17 bases sitting between them. Looked up from germline, CDR1 is LGHDT and CDR2 is YNNKEL (reference sequence). General study results and limits: Patients and controls had CD8+ Simpson's diversity values that were not significantly distinct.

TCR beta VDJ combinations and CDR3 sequences were profiled from genomic DNA. TCRdb analysed the reads with MiXCR anew, one entry per CDR3 protein. The sample records around 500,000 distinct CDR3 sequences, more than 25% being singletons. Sequencing was done on patients that had shown CD8+CD57+ cell expansion by flow cytometry. Severe acquired aplastic anemia was present in every patient. Sampling of blood occurred while the patients had still received no therapy. The chain carries TRBV3-1 and TRBJ2-7; D could derive from TRBD1 or TRBD2 (5 bases each). What was sequenced was sorted CD4+, CD8+, or CD8+CD57+ T cells (not recorded which) from PBMCs. This clonotype was sampled from a human donor with aplastic anemia. The CDR3 DNA sequence: TGTGCCAGCAGCCAACGGGGCGAGGGTAGGGGGCAGTACTTC. Protein product: CASSQRGEGRGQYF.